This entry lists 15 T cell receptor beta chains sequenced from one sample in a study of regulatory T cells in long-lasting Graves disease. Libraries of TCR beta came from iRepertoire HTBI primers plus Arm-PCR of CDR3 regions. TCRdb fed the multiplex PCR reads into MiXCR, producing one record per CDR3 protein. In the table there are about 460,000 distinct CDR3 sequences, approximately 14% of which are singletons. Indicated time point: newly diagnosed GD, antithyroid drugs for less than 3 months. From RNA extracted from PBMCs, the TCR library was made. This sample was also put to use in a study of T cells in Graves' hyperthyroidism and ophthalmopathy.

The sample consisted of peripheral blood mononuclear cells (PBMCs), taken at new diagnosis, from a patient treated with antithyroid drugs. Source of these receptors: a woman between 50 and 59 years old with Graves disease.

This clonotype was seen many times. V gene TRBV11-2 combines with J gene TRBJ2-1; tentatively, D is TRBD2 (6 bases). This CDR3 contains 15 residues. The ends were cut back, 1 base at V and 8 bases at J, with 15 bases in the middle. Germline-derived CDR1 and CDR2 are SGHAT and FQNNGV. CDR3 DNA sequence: TGTGCCAGCAGCTTAGCGGGAGCGTCGTTCGATGAGCAGTTCTTC. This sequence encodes CASSLAGASFDEQFF.

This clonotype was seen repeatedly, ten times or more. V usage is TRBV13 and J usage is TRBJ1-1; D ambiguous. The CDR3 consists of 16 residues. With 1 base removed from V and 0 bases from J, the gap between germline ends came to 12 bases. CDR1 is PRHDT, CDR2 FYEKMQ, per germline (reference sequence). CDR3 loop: CASSLEGGRLNTEAFF. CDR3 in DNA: TGTGCCAGCAGCTTAGAGGGCGGCAGATTGAACACTGAAGCTTTCTTT.

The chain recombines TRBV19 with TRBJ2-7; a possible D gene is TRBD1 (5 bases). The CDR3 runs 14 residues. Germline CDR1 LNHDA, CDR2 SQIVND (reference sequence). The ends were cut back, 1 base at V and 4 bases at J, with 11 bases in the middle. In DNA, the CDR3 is TGTGCCAGTAGTATAGCGCTGGGGCGATACGAGCAGTACTTC. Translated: CASSIALGRYEQYF. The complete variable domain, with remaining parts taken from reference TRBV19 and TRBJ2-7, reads DGGITQSPKYLFRKEGQNVTLSCEQNLNHDAMYWYRQDPGQGLRLIYYSQIVNDFQKGDIAEGYSVSREKKESFPLTVTSAQKNPTAFYLCASSIALGRYEQYFGPGTRLTVT.

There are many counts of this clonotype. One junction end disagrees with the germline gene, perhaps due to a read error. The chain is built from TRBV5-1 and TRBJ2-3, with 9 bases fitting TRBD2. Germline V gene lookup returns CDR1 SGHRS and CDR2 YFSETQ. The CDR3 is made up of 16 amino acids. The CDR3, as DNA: TGTGCCAGCAGTGCGACACTAGCGGGTAGCACAGATACGCAGTATTTT. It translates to CASSATLAGSTDTQYF. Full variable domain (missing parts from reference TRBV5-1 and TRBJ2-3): KAGVTQTPRYLIKTRGQQVTLSCSPISGHRSVSWYQQTPGQGLQFLFEYFSETQRNKGNFPGRFSGRQFSNSRSEMNVSTLELGDSALYLCASSATLAGSTDTQYFGPGTRLTVL.

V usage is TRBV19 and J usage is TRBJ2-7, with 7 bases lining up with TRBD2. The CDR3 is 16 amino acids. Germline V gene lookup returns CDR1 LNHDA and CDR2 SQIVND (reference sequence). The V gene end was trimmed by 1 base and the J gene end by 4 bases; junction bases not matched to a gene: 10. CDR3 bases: TGTGCCAGTAGTATAGCGGGGCGCGGGAGTGGATACGAGCAGTACTTC. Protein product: CASSIAGRGSGYEQYF.

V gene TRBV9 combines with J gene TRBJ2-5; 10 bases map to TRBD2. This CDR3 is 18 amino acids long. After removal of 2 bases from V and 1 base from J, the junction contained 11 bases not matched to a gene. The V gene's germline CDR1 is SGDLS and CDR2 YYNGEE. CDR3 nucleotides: TGTGCCAGCAGCGTTAAGTCCCTAGCGGGAGAGGCCCAAGAGACCCAGTACTTC. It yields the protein CASSVKSLAGEAQETQYF.

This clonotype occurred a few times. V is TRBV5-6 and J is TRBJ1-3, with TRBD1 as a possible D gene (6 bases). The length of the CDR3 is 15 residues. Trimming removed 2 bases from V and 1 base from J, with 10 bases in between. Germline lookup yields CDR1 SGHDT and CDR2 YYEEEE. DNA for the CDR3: TGTGCCAGCAGCTTCGGAGGGACATCTGGAAACACCATATATTTT. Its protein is CASSFGGTSGNTIYF. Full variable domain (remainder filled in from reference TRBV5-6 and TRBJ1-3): DAGVTQSPTHLIKTRGQQVTLRCSPKSGHDTVSWYQQALGQGPQFIFQYYEEEERQRGNFPDRFSGHQFPNYSSELNVNALLLGDSALYLCASSFGGTSGNTIYFGEGSWLTVV.

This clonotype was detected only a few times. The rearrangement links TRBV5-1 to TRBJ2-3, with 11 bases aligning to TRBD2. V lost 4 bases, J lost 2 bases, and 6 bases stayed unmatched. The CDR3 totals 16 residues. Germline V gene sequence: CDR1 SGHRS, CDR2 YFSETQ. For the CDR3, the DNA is TGCGCCAGCAGCCCGGGACTAGCGGCCCTCACAGATACGCAGTATTTT. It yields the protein CASSPGLAALTDTQYF.

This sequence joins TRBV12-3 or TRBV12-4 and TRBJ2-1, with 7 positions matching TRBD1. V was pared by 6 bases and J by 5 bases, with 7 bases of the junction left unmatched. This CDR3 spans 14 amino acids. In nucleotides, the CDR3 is TGTGCCAGCAGGAAGCCCACAGGGGACAATGAGCAGTTCTTC. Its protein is CASRKPTGDNEQFF.

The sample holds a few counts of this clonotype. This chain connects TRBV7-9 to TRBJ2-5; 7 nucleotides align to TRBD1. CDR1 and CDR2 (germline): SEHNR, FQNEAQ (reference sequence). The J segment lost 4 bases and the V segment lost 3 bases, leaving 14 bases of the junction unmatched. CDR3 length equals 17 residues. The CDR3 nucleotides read TGTGCCAGCAGCTTTCCCGGAATGACAGGGAATGTAGAGACCCAGTACTTC. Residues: CASSFPGMTGNVETQYF.

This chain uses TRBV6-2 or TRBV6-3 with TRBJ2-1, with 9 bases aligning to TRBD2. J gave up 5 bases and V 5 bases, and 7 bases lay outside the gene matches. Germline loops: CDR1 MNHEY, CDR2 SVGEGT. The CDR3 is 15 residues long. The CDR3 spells CASSELRGRDNEQFF. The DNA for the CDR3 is TGTGCCAGCAGTGAATTACGCGGGAGGGACAATGAGCAGTTCTTC.

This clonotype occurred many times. CDR3 nucleotide sequence: TGTGCCAGCAGTAGGGGACAGGGCCAAATTAGCAATCAGCCCCAGCATTTT. Translating gives CASSRGQGQISNQPQHF. The V and J genes are TRBV6-1 and TRBJ1-5, with 9 positions matching TRBD1. The CDR3 length is 17 residues. Germline V gene data show CDR1 as MNHNS and CDR2 as SASEGT. V was pared by 5 bases and J by 0 bases, with 8 bases of the junction left unmatched.

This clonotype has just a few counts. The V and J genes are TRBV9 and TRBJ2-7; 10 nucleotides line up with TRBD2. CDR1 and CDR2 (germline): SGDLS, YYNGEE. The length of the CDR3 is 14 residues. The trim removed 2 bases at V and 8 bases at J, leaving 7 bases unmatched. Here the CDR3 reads CASSVTGTSDKQYF. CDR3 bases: TGTGCCAGCAGCGTTACCGGGACTAGCGACAAGCAGTACTTC.

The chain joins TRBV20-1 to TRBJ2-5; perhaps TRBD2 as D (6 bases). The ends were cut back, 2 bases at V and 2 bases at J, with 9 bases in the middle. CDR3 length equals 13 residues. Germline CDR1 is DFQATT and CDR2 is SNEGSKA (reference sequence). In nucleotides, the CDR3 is TGCAGTGCTAGAAGGGACTTACAAGAGACCCAGTACTTC. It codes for CSARRDLQETQYF.

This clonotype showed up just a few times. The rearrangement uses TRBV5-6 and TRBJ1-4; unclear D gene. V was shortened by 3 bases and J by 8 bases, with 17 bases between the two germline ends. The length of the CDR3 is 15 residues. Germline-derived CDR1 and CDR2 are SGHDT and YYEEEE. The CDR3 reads CASSSHRGVREKLFF. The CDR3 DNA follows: TGTGCCAGCAGCTCCCACAGAGGCGTCAGAGAAAAACTGTTTTTT.